One and the same sample provided the 16 T cell receptor beta chains below, sequenced in a study of cytomegalovirus exposure and HLA in healthy donors. The PCR ran on 60 Vbeta and 13 Jbeta primers. The table came from immunoSEQ multiplex PCR; TCRdb's copy has only in-frame clones and leaves some out. The table shows approximately 75,000 clones, with around 84% occurring only once. Sequencing was carried out using PBMCs. These receptors were taken from a man aged 65 to 79 in good health and CMV-seropositive.

This clone is a singleton in its sample. The chain couples TRBV7-2 to TRBJ2-6, with D unresolved. The germline V gene has CDR1 SGHTA and CDR2 FQGNSA. This CDR3 contains 17 residues. The V gene lost 5 bases and the J gene lost 1 base, with 15 bases spanning the gap. The CDR3 region is CASSPSPGISGANVLTF. CDR3 DNA sequence: TGTGCCAGCAGCCCATCTCCAGGAATATCTGGGGCCAACGTCCTGACTTTC.

The chain joins TRBV11-2 to TRBJ2-1, with D possibly being TRBD1 (7 bases). There are 12 residues in the CDR3. Germline assignment: CDR1 SGHAT and CDR2 FQNNGV. With 5 bases removed from V and 12 bases from J, the gap between germline ends came to 14 bases. Written as DNA, the CDR3 is TGTGCCAGCAGCCCAGGGGGGATCCCGCAGTTCTTC. Its translation is CASSPGGIPQFF.

This sequence joins TRBV30 and TRBJ2-1, with TRBD1 matching over 12 bases. The CDR3 has 13 amino acids. The germline V gene has CDR1 GTSNPN and CDR2 SVGIG (reference sequence). The CDR3 nucleotides are TGTGCTCGGGGACAGGGGGCATTGGATGAGCAGTTCTTC. This translates into CARGQGALDEQFF. Filled out from reference TRBV30 and TRBJ2-1, the complete variable domain reads SQTIHQWPATLVQPVGSPLSLECTVEGTSNPNLYWYRQAAGRGLQLLFYSVGIGQISSEVPQNLSASRPQDRQFILSSKKLLLSDSGFYLCARGQGALDEQFFGPGTRLTVL.

The gene calls are TRBV19 and TRBJ2-7; perhaps TRBD2 as D (7 bases). The CDR3 consists of 13 residues. The germline V gene encodes CDR1 LNHDA and CDR2 SQIVND (reference sequence). The ends were cut back, 5 bases at V and 5 bases at J, with 13 bases in the middle. The CDR3 protein is CASSLGGRDEQYF. In DNA, the CDR3 is TGTGCCAGTAGTCTCGGGGGGCGGGACGAGCAGTACTTC.

The V and J genes are TRBV2 and TRBJ1-2, with a possible D match to TRBD1 (5 bases). Germline V gives CDR1 SNHLY, CDR2 FYNNEI. With 2 bases removed from V and 2 bases from J, the gap between germline ends came to 9 bases. This CDR3 is 14 amino acids long. The DNA for the CDR3 is TGTGCCAGCAGTGAAACAGGAAGGAACTATGGCTACACCTTC. Protein: CASSETGRNYGYTF.

As regards this clone: At one end the junction does not follow the germline gene, possibly because of a read error. The chain has TRBV7-7 and TRBJ2-5, with D maybe TRBD1 (6 bases). The CDR3 is 15 residues long. Germline lookup yields CDR1 SSHAT and CDR2 FNYEAQ (reference sequence). Here the CDR3 reads CASSLGSQGGETQYF. The CDR3 DNA is TGTGCTAGCAGCTTAGGATCACAGGGTGGAGAGACCCAGTACTTC.

This clone has only one observation. The genes are TRBV2 and TRBJ2-1, with 10 bases identical to TRBD2. Germline CDR1 is SNHLY and CDR2 is FYNNEI. V lost 5 bases, J lost 9 bases, and 10 bases stayed unmatched. The CDR3 sequence is 15 residues long. The CDR3 protein is CASSLQRGGLSEQFF. The CDR3 nucleotides read TGTGCCAGCAGTCTCCAGCGGGGGGGCCTTTCTGAGCAGTTCTTC.

J is TRBJ2-7 and V is TRBV5-5; maybe TRBD2 (6 bases). CDR1 is SGHKS and CDR2 is YYEKEE in the germline V gene (reference sequence). Trimming stripped 2 bases from V and 5 bases from J, with 17 bases between. This CDR3 has 15 residues. The chain's CDR3 is CASSLWAGSLDEQYF. The DNA for the CDR3 is TGTGCCAGCAGCTTATGGGCGGGGAGTCTCGACGAGCAGTACTTC.

This chain connects TRBV19 to TRBJ1-4; D gene ambiguous. The germline V and J ends were trimmed by 8 bases and 2 bases, with 6 bases remaining between them. The germline gives CDR1 LNHDA, CDR2 SQIVND (reference sequence). This CDR3 comprises 12 residues. The CDR3 region is CASLSTNEKLFF. CDR3 nucleotide sequence: TGTGCCAGTTTGTCGACTAATGAAAAACTGTTTTTT.

The gene calls are TRBV7-2 and TRBJ2-3, with D possibly matching TRBD1 (5 bases). Between the trimmed V and J ends, which lost 5 bases and 1 base, there was a span of 16 bases. CDR1 and CDR2 (germline): SGHTA, FQGNSA. CDR3 size: 16 residues. CDR3 nucleotides: TGTGCCAGCAGCGCCGGACAAGGGTTGGGCACAGATACGCAGTATTTT. As protein: CASSAGQGLGTDTQYF.

Regarding this clone: The conserved phenylalanine or tryptophan normally closing the CDR3 is absent here, so this likely arose from a read error. The V call is TRBV7-2, the J call TRBJ2-2; 8 positions agree with TRBD2. The CDR3 has 15 residues. Germline CDR1 and CDR2: SGHTA and FQGNSA. Germline trimming cut 1 base from V and 4 bases from J; bases unmatched to any gene: 2. CDR3 sequence: CASSLDSGATGELFV. The CDR3 nucleotides read TGTGCCAGCAGCTTAGATAGCGGGGCCACCGGGGAGCTGTTTGTT.

The rearrangement joins TRBV4-1 to TRBJ2-2; 7 bases align to TRBD2. J was trimmed by 6 bases and V by 4 bases; bases with no gene match: 11. This CDR3 comprises 16 residues. CDR1 MGHRA and CDR2 YSYEKL come from the germline V gene. For the CDR3, the DNA is TGCGCCAGCAGCCCGAGGTGGGAGGGGTTGGCCGGGGAGCTGTTTTTT. Protein product: CASSPRWEGLAGELFF.

The chain has TRBV7-2 and TRBJ2-5; 7 bases agree with TRBD2. CDR1 is SGHTA, CDR2 FQGNSA, per germline. The CDR3 spans 16 residues. The trim removed 0 bases at V and 5 bases at J, leaving 9 bases unmatched. CDR3 amino acids: CASSLAASGNGETQYF. For the CDR3, the DNA is TGTGCCAGCAGCTTAGCGGCTAGCGGAAATGGGGAGACCCAGTACTTC.

The chain combines TRBV28 with TRBJ2-1, with TRBD2 as a possible D gene (7 bases). CDR3 size: 15 residues. V dropped 6 bases and J dropped 10 bases, with 22 bases sitting between them. Looked up from germline, CDR1 is MDHEN and CDR2 is SYDVKM. The CDR3, as DNA: TGTGCCAGCAGCACCGGGGGCTACGGGGGGCGGGAGCAGTTCTTC. The encoded protein is CASSTGGYGGREQFF.

This clone appeared once. This chain uses TRBV18 with TRBJ1-5, with TRBD1 matching over 11 bases. The V segment lost 5 bases and the J segment 4 bases; nucleotides outside the gene matches: 7. This CDR3 has 16 amino acids. Germline values: CDR1 KGHSH, CDR2 LQKENI. The CDR3 sequence: CASSFRRDRGNQPQHF. The CDR3 nucleotides are TGTGCCAGCTCATTCAGACGGGACAGGGGGAATCAGCCCCAGCATTTT. Combining the CDR3 with reference TRBV18 and TRBJ1-5 gives the whole variable domain NAGVMQNPRHLVRRRGQEARLRCSPMKGHSHVYWYRQLPEEGLKFMVYLQKENIIDESGMPKERFSAEFPKEGPSILRIQQVVRGDSAAYFCASSFRRDRGNQPQHFGDGTRLSIL.

This clone was counted a single time. The chain is built from TRBV10-3 and TRBJ2-7, with TRBD2 matching 7 bases. Germline loops: CDR1 ENHRY, CDR2 SYGVKD. The CDR3 runs to 14 residues. The J segment lost 5 bases and the V segment lost 3 bases, leaving 7 bases of the junction unmatched. The CDR3 reads CAISDLAGADEQYF. DNA for the CDR3: TGTGCCATCAGTGATCTTGCGGGAGCTGACGAGCAGTACTTC.